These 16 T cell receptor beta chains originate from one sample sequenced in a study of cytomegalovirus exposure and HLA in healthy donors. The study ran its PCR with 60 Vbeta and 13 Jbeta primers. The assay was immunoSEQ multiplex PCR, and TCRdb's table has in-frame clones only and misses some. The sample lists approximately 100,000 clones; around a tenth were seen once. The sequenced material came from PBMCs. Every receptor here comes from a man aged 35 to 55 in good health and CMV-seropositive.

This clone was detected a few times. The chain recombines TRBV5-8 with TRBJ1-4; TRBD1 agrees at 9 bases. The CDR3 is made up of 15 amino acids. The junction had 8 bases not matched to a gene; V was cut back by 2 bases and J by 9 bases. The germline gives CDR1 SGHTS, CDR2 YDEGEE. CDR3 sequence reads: CASSLGGTGIKKLFF. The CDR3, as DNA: TGTGCCAGCAGCTTAGGAGGGACAGGGATTAAAAAACTGTTTTTT.

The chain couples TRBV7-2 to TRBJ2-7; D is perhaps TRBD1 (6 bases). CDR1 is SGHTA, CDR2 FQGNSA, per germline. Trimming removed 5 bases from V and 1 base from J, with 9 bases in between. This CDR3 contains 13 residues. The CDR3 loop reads CASSTGHSYEQYF. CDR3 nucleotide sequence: TGTGCCAGCAGCACGGGACATTCCTACGAGCAGTACTTC. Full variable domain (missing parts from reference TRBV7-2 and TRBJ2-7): GAGVSQSPSNKVTEKGKDVELRCDPISGHTALYWYRQSLGQGLEFLIYFQGNSAPDKSGLPSDRFSAERTGGSVSTLTIQRTQQEDSAVYLCASSTGHSYEQYFGPGTRLTVT.

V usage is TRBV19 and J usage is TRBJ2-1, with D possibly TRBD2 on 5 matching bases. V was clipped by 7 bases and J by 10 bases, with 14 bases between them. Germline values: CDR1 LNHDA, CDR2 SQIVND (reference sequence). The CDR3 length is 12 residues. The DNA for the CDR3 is TGTGCCAGTAACGAAGACGGACTCGAGCAGTTCTTC. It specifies CASNEDGLEQFF. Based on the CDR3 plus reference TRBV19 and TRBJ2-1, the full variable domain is DGGITQSPKYLFRKEGQNVTLSCEQNLNHDAMYWYRQDPGQGLRLIYYSQIVNDFQKGDIAEGYSVSREKKESFPLTVTSAQKNPTAFYLCASNEDGLEQFFGPGTRLTVL.

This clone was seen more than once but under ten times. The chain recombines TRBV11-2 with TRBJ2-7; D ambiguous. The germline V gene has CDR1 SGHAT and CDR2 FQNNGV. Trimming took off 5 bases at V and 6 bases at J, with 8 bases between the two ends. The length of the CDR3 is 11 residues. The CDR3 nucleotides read TGTGCCAGCAGCCGCCAGTTCGAGCAGTACTTC. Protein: CASSRQFEQYF.

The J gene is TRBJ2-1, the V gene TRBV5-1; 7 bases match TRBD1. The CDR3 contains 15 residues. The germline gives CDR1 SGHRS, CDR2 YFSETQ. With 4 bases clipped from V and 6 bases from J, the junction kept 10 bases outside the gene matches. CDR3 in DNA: TGCGCCAGCAGCCTAAGACAGGGTCTGGGCAATGAGCAGTTCTTC. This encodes CASSLRQGLGNEQFF.

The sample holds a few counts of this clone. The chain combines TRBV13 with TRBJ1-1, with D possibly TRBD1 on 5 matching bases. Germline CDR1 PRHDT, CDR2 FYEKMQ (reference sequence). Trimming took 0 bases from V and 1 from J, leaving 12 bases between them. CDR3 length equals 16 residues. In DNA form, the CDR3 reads TGTGCCAGCAGCTTAGGCCTTCAGGGCAAGAACACTGAAGCTTTCTTT. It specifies CASSLGLQGKNTEAFF.

The DNA of the CDR3 is TGCGCCAGCAGTGATAACCTCCCCCGGCGGGAGATCCGAGATACGCAGTATTTT. Protein: CASSDNLPRREIRDTQYF. V gene TRBV10-1 combines with J gene TRBJ2-3; 7 bases align to TRBD2. J was trimmed by 5 bases and V by 3 bases; bases with no gene match: 17. Germline-derived CDR1 and CDR2 are WNHNN and SYGVQD (reference sequence). This CDR3 comprises 18 residues.

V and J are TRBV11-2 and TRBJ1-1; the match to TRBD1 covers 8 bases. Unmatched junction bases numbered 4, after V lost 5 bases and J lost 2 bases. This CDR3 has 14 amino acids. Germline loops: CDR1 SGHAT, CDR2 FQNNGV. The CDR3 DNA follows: TGTGCCAGCAGCCAAGGACAGGGAAACACTGAAGCTTTCTTT. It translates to CASSQGQGNTEAFF.

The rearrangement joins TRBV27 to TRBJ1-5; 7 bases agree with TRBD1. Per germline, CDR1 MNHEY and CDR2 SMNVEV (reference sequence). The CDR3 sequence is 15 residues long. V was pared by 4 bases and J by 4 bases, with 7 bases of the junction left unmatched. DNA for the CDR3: TGTGCCAGCAGTTCAGGAGGGGGCCTAAATCAGCCCCAGCATTTT. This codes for CASSSGGGLNQPQHF.

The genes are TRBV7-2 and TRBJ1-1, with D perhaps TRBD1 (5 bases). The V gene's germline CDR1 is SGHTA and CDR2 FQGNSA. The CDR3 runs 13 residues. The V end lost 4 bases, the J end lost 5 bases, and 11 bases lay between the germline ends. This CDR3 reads CASSSWTMTEAFF. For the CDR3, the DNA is TGTGCCAGCAGCTCCTGGACAATGACTGAAGCTTTCTTT.

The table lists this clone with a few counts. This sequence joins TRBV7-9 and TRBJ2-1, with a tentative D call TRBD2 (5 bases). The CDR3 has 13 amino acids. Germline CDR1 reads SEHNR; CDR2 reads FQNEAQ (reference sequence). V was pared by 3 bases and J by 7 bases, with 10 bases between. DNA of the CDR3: TGTGCCAGCAGCTTGAGAGGAGGTAATGAGCAGTTCTTC. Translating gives CASSLRGGNEQFF.

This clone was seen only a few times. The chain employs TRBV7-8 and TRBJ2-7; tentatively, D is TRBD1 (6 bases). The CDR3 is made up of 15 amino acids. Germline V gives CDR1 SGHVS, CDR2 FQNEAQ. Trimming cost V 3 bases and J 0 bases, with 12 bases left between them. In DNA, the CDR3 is TGTGCCAGCAGCTTGAATACAGGGAGCTCCTACGAGCAGTACTTC. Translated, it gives CASSLNTGSSYEQYF.

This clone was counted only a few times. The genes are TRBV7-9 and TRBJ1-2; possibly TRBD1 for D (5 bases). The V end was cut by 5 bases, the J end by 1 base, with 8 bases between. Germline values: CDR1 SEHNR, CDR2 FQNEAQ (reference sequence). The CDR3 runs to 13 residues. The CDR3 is CASSAGRNYGYTF. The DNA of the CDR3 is TGTGCCAGCAGCGCAGGGCGTAACTATGGCTACACCTTC.

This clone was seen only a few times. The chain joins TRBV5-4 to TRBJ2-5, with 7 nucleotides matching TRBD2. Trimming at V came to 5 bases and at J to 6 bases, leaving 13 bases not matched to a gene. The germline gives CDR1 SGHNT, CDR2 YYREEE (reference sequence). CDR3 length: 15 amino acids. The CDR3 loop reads CASRSSGREYQTQYF. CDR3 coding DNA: TGTGCCAGCAGATCGTCTGGGCGGGAGTATCAGACCCAGTACTTC.

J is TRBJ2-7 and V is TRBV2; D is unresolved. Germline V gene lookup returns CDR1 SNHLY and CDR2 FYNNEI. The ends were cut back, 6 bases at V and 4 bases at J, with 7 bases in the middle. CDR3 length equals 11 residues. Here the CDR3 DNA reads TGTGCCAGCAGGAGCTCATACGAGCAGTACTTC. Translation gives CASRSSYEQYF.

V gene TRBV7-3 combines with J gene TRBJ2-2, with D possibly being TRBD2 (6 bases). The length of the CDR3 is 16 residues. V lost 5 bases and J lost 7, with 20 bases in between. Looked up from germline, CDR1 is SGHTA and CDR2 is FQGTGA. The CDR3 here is CASSQGSGDGSGELFF. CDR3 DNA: TGTGCCAGCAGCCAAGGGTCGGGAGACGGTAGCGGGGAGCTGTTTTTT.